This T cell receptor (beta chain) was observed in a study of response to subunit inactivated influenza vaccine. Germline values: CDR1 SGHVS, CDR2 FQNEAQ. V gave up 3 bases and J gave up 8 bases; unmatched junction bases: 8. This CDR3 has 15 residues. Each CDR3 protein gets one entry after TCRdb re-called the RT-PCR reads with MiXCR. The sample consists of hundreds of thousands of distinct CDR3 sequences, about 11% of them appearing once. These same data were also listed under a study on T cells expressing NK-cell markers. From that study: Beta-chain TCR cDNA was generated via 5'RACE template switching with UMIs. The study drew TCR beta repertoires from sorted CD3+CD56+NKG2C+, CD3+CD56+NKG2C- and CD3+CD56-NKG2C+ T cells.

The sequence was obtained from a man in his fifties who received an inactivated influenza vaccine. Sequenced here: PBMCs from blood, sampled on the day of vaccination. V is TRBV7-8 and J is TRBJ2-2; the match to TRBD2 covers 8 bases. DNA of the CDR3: TGTGCCAGCAGCTTTAGCGGGATTCGTCGTGGGGAGCTGTTTTTT. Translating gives CASSFSGIRRGELFF. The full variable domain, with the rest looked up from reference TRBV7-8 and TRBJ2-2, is GAGVSQSPRYKVAKRGQDVALRCDPISGHVSLFWYQQALGQGPEFLTYFQNEAQLDKSGLPSDRFFAERPEGSVSTLKIQRTQQEDSAVYLCASSFSGIRRGELFFGEGSRLTVL.